These 27 T cell receptor beta chains originate from one sample sequenced in a study of blood T cell repertoires in COVID-19. Sequencing was performed with immunoSEQ multiplex PCR; in TCRdb, only in-frame clones are kept and a portion is missing. The sample records 140,000 or so clones, around nine tenths being singletons. Sample: peripheral blood. Receptors originate from a woman aged 50 to 60 with active or convalescent COVID-19.

This chain uses TRBV28 with TRBJ1-2, with D unclear. Trimming pared 2 bases from V and 6 bases from J, leaving 13 bases between. CDR1 is MDHEN, CDR2 SYDVKM, per germline. CDR3 length: 14 amino acids. Written as DNA, the CDR3 is TGTGCCAGCAGTTTAGTGCAGGAAGAAGATGGCTACACCTTC. This gives the protein CASSLVQEEDGYTF.

The chain has TRBV3-1 (or the pseudogene TRBV3-2) and TRBJ2-1; maybe TRBD1 (5 bases). V lost 3 bases and J lost 2, with 14 bases in between. The CDR3 covers 16 residues. Germline V gene data show CDR1 as LGHDT and CDR2 as YNNKEL (reference sequence). In nucleotides, the CDR3 is TGTGCCAGCAGCCACTTACAGGCAGGGACCTACAATGAGCAGTTCTTC. Its protein product is CASSHLQAGTYNEQFF.

The V and J genes are TRBV7-2 and TRBJ1-5; TRBD1 agrees at 7 bases. Germline V gene data show CDR1 as SGHTA and CDR2 as FQGNSA. This CDR3 has 15 residues. Trimming cost V 1 base and J 8 bases; bases outside gene matches: 8. The CDR3 is CASSLGQGEREPQHF. CDR3 in DNA: TGTGCCAGCAGCTTAGGGCAGGGGGAGAGGGAGCCCCAGCATTTT. Combining the CDR3 with reference TRBV7-2 and TRBJ1-5 gives the whole variable domain GAGVSQSPSNKVTEKGKDVELRCDPISGHTALYWYRQSLGQGLEFLIYFQGNSAPDKSGLPSDRFSAERTGGSVSTLTIQRTQQEDSAVYLCASSLGQGEREPQHFGDGTRLSIL.

The rearrangement links TRBV19 to TRBJ1-2; possibly TRBD1 for D (6 bases). The CDR3 is made up of 17 amino acids. The ends were cut back, 6 bases at V and 5 bases at J, with 25 bases in the middle. Germline V gene lookup returns CDR1 LNHDA and CDR2 SQIVND (reference sequence). CDR3 in amino acids: CASRTGTRMLLGYGYTF. CDR3 DNA: TGTGCCAGTAGGACAGGTACCCGAATGCTCTTGGGGTATGGCTACACCTTC.

In this sample, this clone turned up once. The chain couples TRBV5-4 to TRBJ2-5, with D possibly matching TRBD2 (5 bases). Germline V gene sequence: CDR1 SGHNT, CDR2 YYREEE (reference sequence). V lost 0 bases and J lost 2, with 8 bases in between. The CDR3 covers 14 residues. Written as DNA, the CDR3 is TGTGCCAGCAGCTTGGGATCGGGGCAAGAGACCCAGTACTTC. It yields the protein CASSLGSGQETQYF. Supplemented by reference TRBV5-4 and TRBJ2-5, the full variable domain reads ETGVTQSPTHLIKTRGQQVTLRCSSQSGHNTVSWYQQALGQGPQFIFQYYREEENGRGNFPPRFSGLQFPNYSSELNVNALELDDSALYLCASSLGSGQETQYFGPGTRLLVL.

A word on this clone: Within the sample, other DNA sequences also encode this same CDR3. V and J are TRBV25-1 and TRBJ2-7, with TRBD2 identical over 8 bases. The CDR3 length is 13 residues. With V trimmed by 5 bases and J by 6 bases, 6 bases remained unmatched. In germline, CDR1 is MGHDK, CDR2 SYGVNS. The CDR3 nucleotides are TGTGCCAGCAGTCGGGGGGGGCGGGGCGAGCAGTACTTC. Amino acids: CASSRGGRGEQYF.

The chain uses TRBV4-1 and TRBJ2-1, with D maybe TRBD1 (6 bases). V was shortened by 4 bases and J by 3 bases, with 7 bases between the two germline ends. The CDR3 has 13 residues. The V gene's germline CDR1 is MGHRA and CDR2 YSYEKL. The CDR3: CASSLRGYNEQFF. The CDR3 DNA follows: TGCGCCAGCAGCCTCAGGGGCTACAATGAGCAGTTCTTC.

J is TRBJ2-1 and V is TRBV9; 10 nucleotides line up with TRBD2. With 4 bases clipped from V and 0 bases from J, the junction kept 13 bases outside the gene matches. Germline CDR1 is SGDLS and CDR2 is YYNGEE. The CDR3 extends over 19 amino acids. The CDR3, as DNA: TGTGCCAGCAGCTATAGGAGGGGTGCTAGCGGGAGCTCCTACAATGAGCAGTTCTTC. As protein: CASSYRRGASGSSYNEQFF.

This clone was observed a few times. The chain has TRBV7-8 and TRBJ2-7, with TRBD2 identical over 7 bases. The CDR3 runs to 16 residues. J was trimmed by 4 bases and V by 4 bases; bases with no gene match: 13. CDR1 SGHVS and CDR2 FQNEAQ come from the germline V gene. The CDR3 protein is CASSYLRGGEIYEQYF. The CDR3 nucleotides read TGTGCCAGCAGCTACCTTCGGGGAGGGGAGATATACGAGCAGTACTTC.

V is TRBV30 and J is TRBJ2-1; 7 nucleotides align to TRBD2. The length of the CDR3 is 15 residues. Losses at the gene ends were 0 bases for V and 5 bases for J; bases not matched to a gene: 7. Looked up from germline, CDR1 is GTSNPN and CDR2 is SVGIG (reference sequence). CDR3 in DNA: TGTGCCTGGAGTGTAGGGGACTACCTTAACAATGAGCAGTTCTTC. Amino acid sequence: CAWSVGDYLNNEQFF.

The chain employs TRBV6-5 and TRBJ1-5; D may be TRBD1 (5 bases). Trimming cost V 6 bases and J 4 bases, with 10 bases left between them. Looked up from germline, CDR1 is MNHEY and CDR2 is SVGAGI. This CDR3 contains 13 residues. The CDR3 DNA follows: TGTGCCAGCAGGGACCGGGGGAATCAGCCCCAGCATTTT. It encodes CASRDRGNQPQHF.

The chain employs TRBV5-1 and TRBJ2-5; 7 bases align to TRBD1. J was trimmed by 3 bases and V by 1 base; bases with no gene match: 3. The CDR3 is 14 residues long. Germline assignment: CDR1 SGHRS and CDR2 YFSETQ. As DNA, the CDR3 is TGCGCCAGCAGCTTGCCGGGGACAGAAGAGACCCAGTACTTC. Translated: CASSLPGTEETQYF.

This clone appeared a few times. The chain recombines TRBV7-2 with TRBJ2-7; D gene ambiguous. V lost 3 bases and J lost 3, with 9 bases in between. The CDR3 consists of 13 residues. The germline V gene has CDR1 SGHTA and CDR2 FQGNSA. The CDR3 loop reads CASSLSYSYEQYF. The CDR3 nucleotides are TGTGCCAGCAGCTTGTCATACAGCTACGAGCAGTACTTC.

This chain links TRBV5-1 with TRBJ1-1; D unclear. CDR1 SGHRS and CDR2 YFSETQ come from the germline V gene. This CDR3 is 14 amino acids long. Trimming took 2 bases from V and 5 from J, leaving 13 bases between them. CDR3 residues: CASSLTGQRTEAFF. The CDR3 region has the DNA TGCGCCAGCAGCTTAACGGGTCAGAGGACTGAAGCTTTCTTT. Looking up the rest from reference TRBV5-1 and TRBJ1-1 gives the full variable domain: KAGVTQTPRYLIKTRGQQVTLSCSPISGHRSVSWYQQTPGQGLQFLFEYFSETQRNKGNFPGRFSGRQFSNSRSEMNVSTLELGDSALYLCASSLTGQRTEAFFGQGTRLTVV.

This clone has only a few counts. The rearrangement joins TRBV27 to TRBJ2-7, with TRBD2 identical over 9 bases. With V trimmed by 4 bases and J by 0 bases, 4 bases remained unmatched. CDR3 length: 15 amino acids. CDR1 MNHEY and CDR2 SMNVEV come from the germline V gene (reference sequence). The CDR3 spells CASSSSGASSYEQYF. The CDR3 DNA sequence: TGTGCCAGCAGTTCTAGCGGGGCGAGCTCCTACGAGCAGTACTTC.

This chain uses TRBV5-6 with TRBJ2-1, with TRBD2 matching over 7 bases. Germline loops: CDR1 SGHDT, CDR2 YYEEEE. This CDR3 has 12 residues. The ends lost 1 base at V and 12 bases at J; junction bases unmatched: 4. CDR3 protein: CASSLSTSLQFF. CDR3 DNA sequence: TGTGCCAGCAGCTTGTCGACTAGCCTGCAGTTCTTC.

This chain links TRBV28 with TRBJ1-5; D is unresolved. Germline V CDR1 and CDR2: MDHEN, SYDVKM. V lost 6 bases and J 4 bases, leaving 16 bases between the germline ends. The CDR3 totals 15 residues. The CDR3 DNA reads TGTGCCAGCAGCCAAACCTCCGGGAGAAATCAGCCCCAGCATTTT. Residues: CASSQTSGRNQPQHF.

This chain uses TRBV5-1 with TRBJ1-6; TRBD1 might be the D (5 bases). Germline CDR1 is SGHRS and CDR2 is YFSETQ. V lost 0 bases to trimming and J lost 7 bases, with 8 bases between them. The CDR3 runs to 14 residues. Written as DNA, the CDR3 is TGCGCCAGCAGCTTGGGGGACTTGAATTCACCCCTCCACTTT. Encoded protein: CASSLGDLNSPLHF.

The chain carries TRBV27 and TRBJ1-1; tentatively, D is TRBD1 (6 bases). V shed 10 bases and J shed 1 base, with 16 bases lying between them. This CDR3 is built from 14 residues. Germline V lookup: CDR1 MNHEY, CDR2 SMNVEV (reference sequence). The CDR3 DNA follows: TGTGCCACTAGGGGGGGCATCTGGAACACTGAAGCTTTCTTT. This encodes CATRGGIWNTEAFF.

In this sample, this clone turned up a few times. The chain carries TRBV25-1 and TRBJ1-4; 7 bases line up with TRBD1. The CDR3 consists of 15 residues. Looked up from germline, CDR1 is MGHDK and CDR2 is SYGVNS. V lost 4 bases, J lost 8 bases, and 10 bases stayed unmatched. CDR3 region: CASSASTGMGEKLFF. The DNA for the CDR3 is TGTGCCAGCAGTGCATCGACAGGGATGGGGGAAAAACTGTTTTTT.

The chain is built from TRBV30 and TRBJ1-4; TRBD1 matches 7 bases. Germline trimming cut 5 bases from V and 4 bases from J; bases unmatched to any gene: 4. The CDR3 runs 13 residues. Germline CDR1 and CDR2: GTSNPN and SVGIG (reference sequence). CDR3 nucleotide sequence: TGTGCCTGGTCCGGACAGGTTAATGAAAAACTGTTTTTT. This translates into CAWSGQVNEKLFF.

The rearrangement joins TRBV20-1 to TRBJ2-3; D is possibly TRBD2 (5 bases). CDR3 length: 13 amino acids. Germline V gene lookup returns CDR1 DFQATT and CDR2 SNEGSKA (reference sequence). Trimming shortened V by 3 bases and J by 7 bases, and 14 bases separated the two germline ends. CDR3 protein: CSASSGNQYTQYF. In nucleotides, the CDR3 is TGCAGTGCTAGTTCCGGGAACCAGTATACGCAGTATTTT.

The rearrangement joins TRBV4-3 to TRBJ1-6; D gene ambiguous. This CDR3 is built from 14 residues. Germline V gives CDR1 LGHNA, CDR2 YSLEER. V lost 0 bases and J lost 8, with 8 bases in between. The CDR3 spells CASSQDLRDSPLHF. The CDR3 nucleotides read TGCGCCAGCAGCCAAGATTTGCGGGATTCACCCCTCCACTTT.

The J gene is TRBJ2-7, the V gene TRBV10-3; 9 bases agree with TRBD2. The CDR3 has 13 amino acids. Looked up from germline, CDR1 is ENHRY and CDR2 is SYGVKD. V shed 10 bases, J shed 1 base, and the junction held 5 bases outside the gene matches. CDR3 bases: TGTGCCACGACTAGCGGAAGTTCCTACGAGCAGTACTTC. It is translated as CATTSGSSYEQYF.

This chain connects TRBV28 to TRBJ2-1; D is undetermined. The V gene lost 8 bases and the J gene lost 7 bases, with 12 bases spanning the gap. Germline lookup yields CDR1 MDHEN and CDR2 SYDVKM. CDR3 length: 12 amino acids. CDR3 in DNA: TGTGCCAGCTGTAAGACTGTTAATGAGCAGTTCTTC. It translates to CASCKTVNEQFF. Looking up the rest from reference TRBV28 and TRBJ2-1 gives the full variable domain: DVKVTQSSRYLVKRTGEKVFLECVQDMDHENMFWYRQDPGLGLRLIYFSYDVKMKEKGDIPEGYSVSREKKERFSLILESASTNQTSMYLCASCKTVNEQFFGPGTRLTVL.

The chain carries TRBV28 and TRBJ2-7; D remains ambiguous. The germline CDR1 and CDR2 sequences are MDHEN and SYDVKM. The CDR3 has 10 residues. The V end lost 8 bases, the J end lost 5 bases, and 7 bases lay between the germline ends. For the CDR3, the DNA is TGTGCCAGCCGCCTAAACGAGCAGTACTTC. Amino acid sequence: CASRLNEQYF.

V gene TRBV15 combines with J gene TRBJ1-5; TRBD1 might be the D (6 bases). Trimming took 2 bases from V and 7 from J, leaving 18 bases between them. Germline CDR1 and CDR2: LNHNV and YYDKDF (reference sequence). This CDR3 is built from 16 residues. The CDR3 DNA sequence: TGTGCCACCAGCAGACCCGGGCGGGGGCTTTTACAGCCCCAGCATTTT. It translates to CATSRPGRGLLQPQHF. Filled out from reference TRBV15 and TRBJ1-5, the complete variable domain reads DAMVIQNPRYQVTQFGKPVTLSCSQTLNHNVMYWYQQKSSQAPKLLFHYYDKDFNNEADTPDNFQSRRPNTSFCFLDIRSPGLGDTAMYLCATSRPGRGLLQPQHFGDGTRLSIL.